This passage covers 19 T cell receptor beta chains from one sample sequenced in a study of beta chain features in type 1 diabetes. Every bit of the isolated RNA underwent reverse transcription, so sequencing read expressed TCRB transcripts. The method was immunoSEQ multiplex PCR; TCRdb's version includes in-frame clones alone and lacks a portion of them. Among roughly 140,000 clones listed, around 10% were seen once. Sequenced material: central memory CD4+ T cells from blood. The receptors shown here come from a man younger than 35 in good health.

This clone was picked up a small number of times. A much larger clone differs from this one at a single base, so this may be a read error. V and J are TRBV7-2 and TRBJ2-5; D uncertain. The CDR3 is 11 amino acids. Deletions cut 4 bases from V and 0 bases from J, with 0 bases between. Germline-derived CDR1 and CDR2 are SGHTA and FQGNSA. The CDR3 nucleotides read TGTGCCAGCAGCTACCAAGAGACCCAGTACTTC. Amino acid sequence: CASSYQETQYF.

This clone was recorded at least ten times. This chain joins TRBV9 and TRBJ2-3; tentative D call: TRBD2 (6 bases). The germline CDR1 and CDR2 sequences are SGDLS and YYNGEE. The CDR3 sequence is 14 residues long. Trimming pared 4 bases from V and 4 bases from J, leaving 13 bases between. The CDR3 here is CASSPKAGSDTQYF. DNA for the CDR3: TGTGCCAGCAGCCCGAAGGCGGGATCAGATACGCAGTATTTT.

The chain is built from TRBV7-9 and TRBJ2-1; D unresolved. The CDR3 sequence is 15 residues long. The V and J ends lost 1 base and 6 bases respectively, with 13 bases between them. The germline CDR1 and CDR2 sequences are SEHNR and FQNEAQ (reference sequence). DNA of the CDR3: TGTGCCAGCAGCTTAGATCCTAAGGTTATCAATGAGCAGTTCTTC. Protein: CASSLDPKVINEQFF.

This chain links TRBV28 with TRBJ1-6; D might be TRBD1 (5 bases). CDR1 MDHEN and CDR2 SYDVKM come from the germline V gene. The CDR3 length is 14 residues. V dropped 10 bases and J dropped 10 bases, with 20 bases sitting between them. CDR3 nucleotides: TGTGCCACCCTTTCCGGGGGTGTACGGTCACCCCTCCACTTT. Amino acids: CATLSGGVRSPLHF. The full variable domain, its missing parts supplied by reference TRBV28 and TRBJ1-6, is DVKVTQSSRYLVKRTGEKVFLECVQDMDHENMFWYRQDPGLGLRLIYFSYDVKMKEKGDIPEGYSVSREKKERFSLILESASTNQTSMYLCATLSGGVRSPLHFGNGTRLTVT.

This chain connects TRBV30 to TRBJ2-5; weak D call: TRBD1 (5 bases). The CDR3 covers 14 residues. Germline V lookup: CDR1 GTSNPN, CDR2 SVGIG (reference sequence). Trimming pared 3 bases from V and 7 bases from J, leaving 18 bases between. In nucleotides, the CDR3 is TGTGCCTGGAGGCAAGGTCTTACCCAGGGGACCCAGTACTTC. The encoded protein is CAWRQGLTQGTQYF.

This clone was found many times. The chain carries TRBV7-3 and TRBJ2-1, with 14 bases fitting TRBD2. The CDR3 totals 14 residues. Germline V CDR1 and CDR2: SGHTA, FQGTGA. J was trimmed by 10 bases and V by 4 bases; bases with no gene match: 3. This chain's CDR3 is CASSSGLAGGEQFF. In nucleotides, the CDR3 is TGTGCCAGCAGCTCCGGACTAGCGGGGGGAGAGCAGTTCTTC.

Worth noting for this clone: Germline and junction disagree at one end, which may indicate a read error. The chain uses TRBV7-7 and TRBJ1-3; no reliable D call. The CDR3 loop spans 13 amino acids. Germline V gene lookup returns CDR1 SSHAT and CDR2 FNYEAQ (reference sequence). Written as DNA, the CDR3 is TGTGCTAGCAGCCCATCTGACGGAAACACCATATATTTT. Its protein product is CASSPSDGNTIYF.

This chain joins TRBV5-6 and TRBJ2-5; D is undetermined. This CDR3 contains 14 residues. V was shortened by 5 bases and J by 6 bases, with 17 bases between the two germline ends. CDR1 is SGHDT, CDR2 YYEEEE, per germline. For the CDR3, the DNA is TGTGCCAGCAGTTTTGACCGGGCTTATCAGACCCAGTACTTC. It yields the protein CASSFDRAYQTQYF.

This clone has a handful of counts. J is TRBJ1-2 and V is TRBV5-4; maybe TRBD1 (6 bases). Trimming took off 4 bases at V and 2 bases at J, with 12 bases between the two ends. CDR1 SGHNT and CDR2 YYREEE come from the germline V gene (reference sequence). The CDR3 spans 14 residues. The CDR3 loop reads CASSPQQGNYGYTF. The DNA of the CDR3 is TGTGCCAGCAGCCCGCAGCAGGGGAACTATGGCTACACCTTC.

Only a few counts were recorded for this clone. The J gene is TRBJ2-2, the V gene TRBV2, with a possible D match to TRBD1 (5 bases). Per germline, CDR1 SNHLY and CDR2 FYNNEI. The CDR3 extends over 15 amino acids. The germline V and J ends were trimmed by 3 bases and 4 bases, with 12 bases remaining between them. The CDR3: CASSDGLGRTGELFF. CDR3 in DNA: TGTGCCAGCAGTGATGGCTTGGGGCGCACCGGGGAGCTGTTTTTT.

At least ten counts were recorded for this clone. The V and J genes are TRBV27 and TRBJ2-1; 7 bases are shared with TRBD2. The germline CDR1 and CDR2 sequences are MNHEY and SMNVEV (reference sequence). This CDR3 region has 14 residues. The junction had 4 bases not matched to a gene; V was cut back by 6 bases and J by 2 bases. CDR3 sequence reads: CASSWGRAYNEQFF. CDR3 coding DNA: TGTGCCAGCAGCTGGGGGAGGGCCTACAATGAGCAGTTCTTC.

This clone has a handful of counts. This chain joins TRBV14 and TRBJ2-1; no clear D. This CDR3 spans 13 amino acids. Germline CDR1 reads SGHDN; CDR2 reads FVKESK. Trimming left V 2 bases short and J 5 bases short, with 7 bases between. The CDR3 reads CASSQILNNEQFF. The CDR3 region has the DNA TGTGCCAGCAGCCAAATTCTTAACAATGAGCAGTTCTTC.

This clone has just a few counts. The chain couples TRBV28 to TRBJ2-7, with TRBD2 matching 7 bases. The CDR3 length is 14 residues. The V and J ends lost 6 bases and 5 bases, in that order; junction bases with no gene match: 10. The germline V gene encodes CDR1 MDHEN and CDR2 SYDVKM. The CDR3 loop is CASRSGGSLNEQYF. In DNA, the CDR3 is TGTGCCAGCAGGTCAGGCGGGAGTCTCAACGAGCAGTACTTC.

The chain joins TRBV5-4 to TRBJ2-5, with 10 bases lining up with TRBD1. After removal of 2 bases from V and 8 bases from J, the junction contained 3 bases not matched to a gene. The CDR3 spans 13 residues. From germline, CDR1 is SGHNT and CDR2 YYREEE (reference sequence). DNA of the CDR3: TGTGCCAGCAGCTTCGACAGGGGGCTTACCCAGTACTTC. It encodes CASSFDRGLTQYF.

V and J are TRBV28 and TRBJ2-1; 8 bases fit TRBD1. The CDR3 is made up of 15 amino acids. From germline, CDR1 is MDHEN and CDR2 SYDVKM. With V trimmed by 3 bases and J by 5 bases, 6 bases remained unmatched. CDR3 region: CASSFTGQGNNEQFF. In DNA form, the CDR3 reads TGTGCCAGCAGTTTTACAGGACAGGGAAACAATGAGCAGTTCTTC.

In this sample, this clone turned up a few times. The chain has TRBV9 and TRBJ1-4, with D perhaps TRBD1 (5 bases). This CDR3 spans 14 amino acids. Germline assignment: CDR1 SGDLS and CDR2 YYNGEE. Between the trimmed V and J ends, which lost 4 bases and 8 bases, there was a span of 15 bases. The CDR3 sequence is CASSFRDLREKLFF. DNA for the CDR3: TGTGCCAGCAGCTTCCGGGACCTACGGGAAAAACTGTTTTTT.

In its sample, this clone was seen a few times. This chain connects TRBV11-2 to TRBJ1-2; D is possibly TRBD1 (6 bases). V was shortened by 6 bases and J by 0 bases, with 17 bases between the two germline ends. Germline-derived CDR1 and CDR2 are SGHAT and FQNNGV. The CDR3 runs to 16 residues. CDR3 nucleotide sequence: TGTGCCAGCAGACGTACTACAGGGAACACTAACTATGGCTACACCTTC. Residues: CASRRTTGNTNYGYTF.

This clone was recorded many times. The rearrangement uses TRBV14 and TRBJ1-1; D gene uncertain. Germline V gene lookup returns CDR1 SGHDN and CDR2 FVKESK. Deletions cut 0 bases from V and 4 bases from J, with 6 bases between. The CDR3 length is 13 residues. CDR3 in amino acids: CASSQDTGTEAFF. The CDR3 DNA is TGTGCCAGCAGCCAAGACACCGGCACTGAAGCTTTCTTT.

Comment on this clone: Other DNA sequences in this sample translate to the same CDR3. The V call is TRBV6-5, the J call TRBJ1-2; D remains unclear. The CDR3 sequence is 13 residues long. Trimming cost V 6 bases and J 2 bases, with 10 bases left between them. CDR1 MNHEY and CDR2 SVGAGI come from the germline V gene. CDR3 sequence reads: CASSLGRNYGYTF. The CDR3 DNA is TGTGCCAGCAGCCTAGGACGCAACTATGGCTACACCTTC.